The 9 T cell receptor beta chains below were found in one sample sequenced in a study of spatial heterogeneity in lung cancer. One entry per CDR3 protein, called by TCRdb with MiXCR from the 5' RACE reads. Of roughly 8,500 distinct CDR3 sequences listed, roughly a tenth are singletons. Time point indicated: sample taken at primary tumor resection. Antigens of these TCRs are unknown. Study observations and caveats: Within tumors, counts of expanded alpha and beta TCRs tracked tumor mutation counts.

The specimen was lung tumor tissue, collected at surgery. Receptors originate from a male donor with early-stage non-small cell lung cancer.

This clonotype is medium-sized by share. V and J are TRBV7-2 and TRBJ1-5; D is undetermined. Germline CDR1 is SGHTA and CDR2 is FQGNSA. Trimming took off 2 bases at V and 3 bases at J, with 14 bases between the two ends. CDR3 length equals 16 residues. The DNA for the CDR3 is TGTGCCAGCAGCTTAAGCCTGTTCGCCCTCAATCAGCCCCAGCATTTT. The encoded protein is CASSLSLFALNQPQHF.

This clonotype ranks as medium-sized (0.01 to 0.1%). The rearrangement uses TRBV5-1 and TRBJ2-2, with 9 bases lining up with TRBD2. V was clipped by 7 bases and J by 4 bases; unmatched bases: 5. From germline, CDR1 is SGHRS and CDR2 YFSETQ. This CDR3 has 14 residues. CDR3 amino acids: CASRSSGGTGELFF. CDR3 DNA: TGCGCCAGCCGAAGTAGCGGGGGCACCGGGGAGCTGTTTTTT.

J is TRBJ1-5 and V is TRBV12-3 or TRBV12-4; D ambiguous. This CDR3 is built from 15 residues. Trimming left V 5 bases short and J 7 bases short, with 18 bases between. CDR3 in amino acids: CASSLRGSGGQPQHF. In DNA, the CDR3 is TGTGCCAGCAGTCTACGCGGATCGGGCGGGCAGCCCCAGCATTTT.

This chain links TRBV27 with TRBJ1-5; D gene uncertain. The CDR3 extends over 15 amino acids. Germline CDR1 MNHEY, CDR2 SMNVEV (reference sequence). Trimming removed 8 bases from V and 4 bases from J, with 18 bases in between. The CDR3, as DNA: TGTGCCAGCTCTGAAGTCTCCGTTCATAATCAGCCCCAGCATTTT. Translation gives CASSEVSVHNQPQHF.

Ten or more counts support this clonotype. The genes are TRBV28 and TRBJ2-7, with a possible D match to TRBD2 (6 bases). V lost 7 bases, J lost 4 bases, and 11 bases lay in between. The CDR3 covers 12 residues. CDR1 MDHEN and CDR2 SYDVKM come from the germline V gene. The CDR3 nucleotides are TGTGCCAGCACGGCGGGAACGTACGAGCAGTACTTC. Amino acids: CASTAGTYEQYF.

This clonotype has at least ten counts. The DNA of the CDR3 is TGTGCCAGCACCCAACCCCGACGGGCACTTTACAATGAGCAGTTCTTC. This gives the protein CASTQPRRALYNEQFF. The chain recombines TRBV28 with TRBJ2-1; D is unclear. The CDR3 contains 16 residues. Germline assignment: CDR1 MDHEN and CDR2 SYDVKM. V was pared by 7 bases and J by 4 bases, with 20 bases between.

This clonotype is classed as medium-sized. The V call is TRBV5-1, the J call TRBJ1-5; 8 nucleotides agree with TRBD1. V trimming: 4 bases; J trimming: 4 bases; junction bases outside the gene matches: 4. Germline CDR1 reads SGHRS; CDR2 reads YFSETQ. CDR3 size: 14 residues. The CDR3 nucleotides read TGCGCCAGCAGCCCCGGGACAGGAAATCAGCCCCAGCATTTT. As protein: CASSPGTGNQPQHF.

This clonotype has ten or more counts. V and J are TRBV6-5 and TRBJ2-1; 9 bases match TRBD2. Trimming at V came to 1 base and at J to 10 bases, leaving 5 bases not matched to a gene. This CDR3 has 14 amino acids. CDR1 is MNHEY and CDR2 is SVGAGI in the germline V gene. The CDR3 nucleotides are TGTGCCAGCAGTTACTTAGCGGGAGCGGCGGAGCAGTTCTTC. Translation: CASSYLAGAAEQFF.

This clonotype was seen many times. The chain carries TRBV7-3 and TRBJ2-2; D is perhaps TRBD1 (6 bases). V was trimmed by 0 bases and J by 4 bases, leaving 12 bases between them. This CDR3 has 16 amino acids. Germline CDR1 SGHTA, CDR2 FQGTGA. The CDR3 DNA reads as TGTGCCAGCAGCTTAACGGTACAGGGTGTCACCGGGGAGCTGTTTTTT. Encoded protein: CASSLTVQGVTGELFF.